One sample yielded the 25 T cell receptor beta chains listed below, sequenced in a study of early T cells in non-severe SARS-CoV-2 infection. TCRdb passed the 5' RACE reads through MiXCR, listing each CDR3 protein once. The sample has about 90,000 distinct CDR3 sequences; approximately 12% are singletons. Sequenced material: whole blood, taken at baseline. Receptor source: an adult who was a healthcare worker with PCR-confirmed SARS-CoV-2 infection or an uninfected control (not recorded which).

The gene calls are TRBV2 and TRBJ2-3; 7 nucleotides match TRBD2. This CDR3 comprises 14 residues. Per germline, CDR1 SNHLY and CDR2 FYNNEI. Trimming took 5 bases from V and 0 from J; bases not matched to a gene: 2. The CDR3 here is CASSSGTSTDTQYF. The CDR3 region has the DNA TGTGCCAGCAGTAGCGGGACTAGCACAGATACGCAGTATTTT. Full variable domain (outside the CDR3, taken from reference TRBV2 and TRBJ2-3): EPEVTQTPSHQVTQMGQEVILRCVPISNHLYFYWYRQILGQKVEFLVSFYNNEISEKSEIFDDQFSVERPDGSNFTLKIRSTKLEDSAMYFCASSSGTSTDTQYFGPGTRLTVL.

This clonotype was detected only a few times. Here the CDR3 reads CASSLAIAQGAADSPLHF. The CDR3 DNA reads TGTGCCAGCAGCTTAGCCATTGCACAGGGGGCGGCGGATTCACCCCTCCACTTT. The J gene is TRBJ1-6, the V gene TRBV7-9; 9 bases are a match to TRBD1. J lost 8 bases, V lost 0 bases, and 11 bases had no gene match. The length of the CDR3 is 18 residues. Germline loops: CDR1 SEHNR, CDR2 FQNEAQ (reference sequence).

In its sample, this clonotype was seen a few times. The chain joins TRBV20-1 to TRBJ2-4; 9 bases agree with TRBD2. The CDR3 loop spans 13 amino acids. Germline-derived CDR1 and CDR2 are DFQATT and SNEGSKA (reference sequence). J lost 10 bases, V lost 7 bases, and 11 bases had no gene match. CDR3 DNA sequence: TGCAGTGTTCAAGCAGCGGGAGGAGCTATTCAGTACTTC. Translated: CSVQAAGGAIQYF.

This clonotype was picked up a small number of times. The J gene is TRBJ2-3, the V gene TRBV24-1; TRBD1 or TRBD2 may be the D gene (5 bases each). The germline V gene encodes CDR1 KGHDR and CDR2 SFDVKD. Trimming took 3 bases from V and 4 from J, leaving 22 bases between them. The CDR3 is 18 amino acids. The CDR3 here is CATSDTRQTGRGADTQYF. The CDR3 DNA reads as TGTGCCACCAGTGATACCCGACAGACGGGACGGGGTGCAGATACGCAGTATTTT.

The table lists this clonotype with many counts. The rearrangement links TRBV20-1 to TRBJ2-7; 8 bases line up with TRBD2. Germline CDR1 DFQATT, CDR2 SNEGSKA (reference sequence). V lost 3 bases, J lost 2 bases, and 3 bases stayed unmatched. The CDR3 extends over 13 amino acids. CDR3 nucleotides: TGCAGTGCTAGGGGACTAGTCCCCTACGAGCAGTACTTC. Protein: CSARGLVPYEQYF.

A few counts support this clonotype. V usage is TRBV20-1 and J usage is TRBJ2-3; 8 nucleotides align to TRBD2. Germline values: CDR1 DFQATT, CDR2 SNEGSKA (reference sequence). The CDR3 runs to 12 residues. After removal of 4 bases from V and 5 bases from J, the junction contained 2 bases not matched to a gene. The CDR3 region has the DNA TGCAGTGCTACGGGGGGGGGAGATACGCAGTATTTT. This translates into CSATGGGDTQYF.

This clonotype turned up a few times. CDR3 in amino acids: CASRGQSAYEQYF. CDR3 bases: TGCGCCAGCAGAGGACAGTCGGCCTACGAGCAGTACTTC. The J gene is TRBJ2-7, the V gene TRBV10-2; possibly TRBD1 for D (6 bases). Germline V gene lookup returns CDR1 WSHSY and CDR2 SAAADI. The CDR3 spans 13 residues. V was trimmed by 6 bases and J by 2 bases, leaving 11 bases between them.

The rearrangement links TRBV5-5 to TRBJ2-7, with D perhaps TRBD2 (5 bases). V was clipped by 7 bases and J by 2 bases, with 16 bases between them. Looked up from germline, CDR1 is SGHKS and CDR2 is YYEKEE (reference sequence). CDR3 size: 14 residues. For the CDR3, the DNA is TGTGCCAGCTCGGATTATGGACTCACCTACGAGCAGTACTTC. Protein: CASSDYGLTYEQYF.

Ten or more counts support this clonotype. The chain carries TRBV18 and TRBJ2-3, with D perhaps TRBD1 or TRBD2 (5 bases each). The CDR3 consists of 14 residues. Germline V CDR1 and CDR2: KGHSH, LQKENI. With 3 bases removed from V and 2 bases from J, the gap between germline ends came to 9 bases. CDR3 protein: CASSPLGTTDTQYF. CDR3 sequence (DNA): TGTGCCAGCTCACCTCTTGGGACCACAGATACGCAGTATTTT. Drawing the rest from reference TRBV18 and TRBJ2-3, the complete variable domain is NAGVMQNPRHLVRRRGQEARLRCSPMKGHSHVYWYRQLPEEGLKFMVYLQKENIIDESGMPKERFSAEFPKEGPSILRIQQVVRGDSAAYFCASSPLGTTDTQYFGPGTRLTVL.

The V call is TRBV12-3 or TRBV12-4, the J call TRBJ1-1; unclear D gene. V lost 3 bases and J 8 bases, leaving 13 bases between the germline ends. The CDR3 runs to 13 residues. The DNA of the CDR3 is TGTGCCAGCAGTTTTGGCCAGCCACAAGAAGCTTTCTTT. Translating gives CASSFGQPQEAFF.

The chain uses TRBV11-3 and TRBJ2-1; D assignment may be TRBD1 or TRBD2 (6 bases each). The V and J ends lost 5 bases and 6 bases respectively, with 17 bases between them. The CDR3 extends over 15 amino acids. Germline values: CDR1 SGHNT, CDR2 YENEEA. Here the CDR3 reads CASSPGGGYLNEQFF. CDR3 coding DNA: TGTGCCAGCAGCCCCGGGGGCGGCTACCTCAATGAGCAGTTCTTC.

This chain connects TRBV9 to TRBJ1-2; D perhaps matches TRBD1 (5 bases). This CDR3 comprises 11 residues. The germline V and J ends were trimmed by 10 bases and 7 bases, with 14 bases remaining between them. Germline CDR1 and CDR2: SGDLS and YYNGEE. The CDR3 sequence: CASLGVGGYTF. CDR3 bases: TGTGCCTCCCTAGGGGTTGGTGGCTACACCTTC.

The V call is TRBV27, the J call TRBJ2-7, with 7 bases lining up with TRBD2. The CDR3 is 15 residues long. Germline V CDR1 and CDR2: MNHEY, SMNVEV (reference sequence). The trim removed 0 bases at V and 2 bases at J, leaving 4 bases unmatched. The CDR3 DNA reads TGTGCCAGCAGTTTATCCCGGGAGGCTACCTACGAGCAGTACTTC. It specifies CASSLSREATYEQYF.

This clonotype was counted at least ten times. This rearrangement joins TRBV9 to TRBJ2-7; D is perhaps TRBD2 (5 bases). The length of the CDR3 is 14 residues. Germline V gives CDR1 SGDLS, CDR2 YYNGEE. Between the trimmed V and J ends, which lost 4 bases and 2 bases, there was a span of 13 bases. CDR3 nucleotides: TGTGCCAGCAGCCCCTCCGGACTCCCCTACGAGCAGTACTTC. The encoded protein is CASSPSGLPYEQYF.

In this sample, this clonotype turned up many times. The chain recombines TRBV24-1 with TRBJ1-3; D perhaps matches TRBD1 (5 bases). This CDR3 is 13 amino acids long. Germline V gene sequence: CDR1 KGHDR, CDR2 SFDVKD. Trimming pared 10 bases from V and 1 base from J, leaving 10 bases between. The CDR3 is CATRDASGNTIYF. The CDR3 region has the DNA TGTGCCACTCGGGACGCTTCTGGAAACACCATATATTTT.

The rearrangement links TRBV10-3 to TRBJ1-3; D unclear. Germline V CDR1 and CDR2: ENHRY, SYGVKD. The CDR3 covers 13 residues. Deletions cut 5 bases from V and 4 bases from J, with 9 bases between. The CDR3 DNA follows: TGTGCCATCAGTCCACCGGGGGGAAACACCATATATTTT. Translating gives CAISPPGGNTIYF.

This clonotype showed up many times. V is TRBV7-2 and J is TRBJ2-7; D gene ambiguous. Germline V gives CDR1 SGHTA, CDR2 FQGNSA. The V end was cut by 1 base, the J end by 5 bases, with 6 bases between. CDR3 length: 12 amino acids. The CDR3 spells CASSLDGHEQYF. As DNA, the CDR3 is TGTGCCAGCAGCTTAGACGGCCACGAGCAGTACTTC.

This clonotype was counted only a few times. The chain recombines TRBV7-2 with TRBJ2-1; TRBD2 matches at 10 bases. V lost 4 bases, J lost 9 bases, and 6 bases stayed unmatched. Germline assignment: CDR1 SGHTA and CDR2 FQGNSA. The CDR3 runs to 14 residues. CDR3 sequence (DNA): TGTGCCAGCAGCTACATAGCGGGAGGCCCTGAGCAGTTCTTC. Translation: CASSYIAGGPEQFF.

There are a few counts of this clonotype. The V and J genes are TRBV5-4 and TRBJ2-3; TRBD2 matches at 9 bases. J gave up 6 bases and V 4 bases, and 9 bases lay outside the gene matches. This CDR3 spans 15 amino acids. Germline lookup yields CDR1 SGHNT and CDR2 YYREEE (reference sequence). CDR3 amino acids: CASSVSSGIEDTQYF. In DNA form, the CDR3 reads TGTGCCAGCAGCGTGTCTAGCGGGATCGAGGATACGCAGTATTTT.

This chain links TRBV7-9 with TRBJ2-3, with TRBD2 matching over 8 bases. The CDR3 totals 16 residues. Germline loops: CDR1 SEHNR, CDR2 FQNEAQ (reference sequence). Losses at the gene ends were 5 bases for V and 1 base for J; bases not matched to a gene: 8. The CDR3, as DNA: TGTGCCAGCAGCCCAGACTCCGGGGGGGGCACAGATACGCAGTATTTT. Translated: CASSPDSGGGTDTQYF.

This clonotype was picked up many times. V and J are TRBV19 and TRBJ1-4; D gene uncertain. This CDR3 has 16 residues. Looked up from germline, CDR1 is LNHDA and CDR2 is SQIVND (reference sequence). V was pared by 6 bases and J by 0 bases, with 14 bases between. The CDR3 reads CASSQAAHSTNEKLFF. DNA of the CDR3: TGTGCCAGTAGCCAGGCGGCGCACTCAACTAATGAAAAACTGTTTTTT.

V gene TRBV6-1 combines with J gene TRBJ2-4; D is unresolved. Germline CDR1 and CDR2: MNHNS and SASEGT. The CDR3 length is 11 residues. V gave up 2 bases and J gave up 5 bases, with 1 base separating them. CDR3 nucleotide sequence: TGTGCCAGCAGTGAACAAAACATTCAGTACTTC. Its protein is CASSEQNIQYF.

The chain carries TRBV2 and TRBJ2-5; a weak D match, TRBD1 (6 bases). This CDR3 is built from 15 residues. Trimming removed 4 bases at V and 5 bases at J, with 17 bases between. Per germline, CDR1 SNHLY and CDR2 FYNNEI. Written as DNA, the CDR3 is TGTGCCAGCAGTGGAGGGCGGCAGGGGCTGGAGACCCAGTACTTC. Its translation: CASSGGRQGLETQYF.

This clonotype occurred many times. The chain combines TRBV6-5 with TRBJ1-1; maybe TRBD1 (6 bases). This CDR3 region has 14 residues. From germline, CDR1 is MNHEY and CDR2 SVGAGI. V shed 5 bases and J shed 7 bases, with 17 bases lying between them. The CDR3 loop reads CASSPPGRGGEAFF. In nucleotides, the CDR3 is TGTGCCAGCAGTCCCCCAGGGAGAGGGGGTGAAGCTTTCTTT.

This clonotype turned up a few times. J is TRBJ2-4 and V is TRBV19; 7 bases map to TRBD2. The CDR3 consists of 16 residues. Germline lookup yields CDR1 LNHDA and CDR2 SQIVND (reference sequence). With V trimmed by 6 bases and J by 0 bases, 8 bases remained unmatched. CDR3 protein: CASRGRGILAKNIQYF. The DNA of the CDR3 is TGTGCCAGTAGGGGGCGGGGGATCCTAGCCAAAAACATTCAGTACTTC.